This T cell receptor beta chain derives from a study of blood T cell repertoires in COVID-19. Study information: Sources were T cells, B-cell-depleted T cells, or PBMCs; the material itself was cDNA or gDNA.

The germline CDR1 and CDR2 sequences are KGHSH and LQKENI. V shed 4 bases and J 4 bases; nucleotides not matched to a gene: 8. The CDR3 contains 16 residues. Followed longitudinally, the Seattle patients had been enrolled during active infection. Sequencing used immunoSEQ multiplex PCR; TCRdb keeps in-frame clones, though not all of them. The sample carries about 230,000 clones, 85% to 90% recorded once. V and J are TRBV18 and TRBJ2-2; 8 nucleotides match TRBD1. The TCR was taken from a man aged 50 to 59 with COVID-19, enrolled during active disease. Sequences were obtained from peripheral blood. The CDR3 nucleotides are TGTGCCAGCTCACTTCAGGGGGCTGGTGGCACCGGGGAGCTGTTTTTT. Amino acid sequence: CASSLQGAGGTGELFF.